The 16 T cell receptor beta chains in this list originate from one sample, sequenced in a study of CD8+CD57+ T cells in acquired aplastic anemia. Only patients with CD8+CD57+ cell expansion on flow cytometry were chosen for sequencing. CDR3 and TCR beta VDJ profiling relied on a genomic DNA template. Via MiXCR, TCRdb re-called the reads, giving one row per CDR3 protein. The data hold 150,000 to 200,000 distinct CDR3 sequences, with less than 50% observed a single time. Specimen: sorted CD4+, CD8+, or CD8+CD57+ T cells (not recorded which) from PBMCs. The source is a human donor with aplastic anemia.

The sample holds a few counts of this clonotype. V usage is TRBV13 and J usage is TRBJ2-1, with D possibly being TRBD2 (6 bases). CDR3 length: 16 amino acids. V was pared by 5 bases and J by 0 bases, with 14 bases between. Germline CDR1 and CDR2: PRHDT and FYEKMQ (reference sequence). CDR3 in amino acids: CASSNNSGSSYNEQFF. In nucleotides, the CDR3 is TGTGCCAGCAGCAATAATAGCGGTAGCTCCTACAATGAGCAGTTCTTC.

This chain uses TRBV5-4 with TRBJ2-1; D is ambiguous. Trimming cost V 0 bases and J 1 base, with 5 bases left between them. CDR1 is SGHNT and CDR2 is YYREEE in the germline V gene (reference sequence). CDR3 length: 14 amino acids. The CDR3 loop reads CASSLGESYNEQFF. Written as DNA, the CDR3 is TGTGCCAGCAGCTTGGGTGAGTCCTACAATGAGCAGTTCTTC.

This clonotype showed up many times. The J gene is TRBJ1-2, the V gene TRBV6-1, with unresolved D. V was pared by 3 bases and J by 1 base, with 0 bases between. Germline V lookup: CDR1 MNHNS, CDR2 SASEGT. The CDR3 consists of 11 residues. The CDR3 nucleotides are TGTGCCAGCAGTGATAACTATGGCTACACCTTC. Translated, it gives CASSDNYGYTF.

The rearrangement joins TRBV7-3 to TRBJ2-3, with unresolved D. V dropped 3 bases and J dropped 1 base, with 2 bases sitting between them. The CDR3 sequence is 12 residues long. Per the germline V gene, CDR1 is SGHTA and CDR2 is FQGTGA. The CDR3 DNA follows: TGTGCCAGCAGCTTCCGCACAGATACGCAGTATTTT. It encodes CASSFRTDTQYF.

With regard to this clonotype: This clone may be a read error of a much larger clone one base away. The gene calls are TRBV6-5 and TRBJ2-7, with TRBD2 as a possible D gene (6 bases). The germline V gene has CDR1 MNHEY and CDR2 SVGAGI. The CDR3 runs to 13 residues. Here the CDR3 reads CASSYTDTGEQCF. In nucleotides, the CDR3 is TGTGCCAGCAGTTACACCGATACGGGGGAGCAGTGCTTC.

For this clonotype: With a much larger clone just one base away, this may be a read error. V gene TRBV11-1 combines with J gene TRBJ2-2; 7 bases are shared with TRBD1. The V and J ends lost 4 bases and 7 bases, in that order; junction bases with no gene match: 12. The CDR3 totals 16 residues. Per the germline V gene, CDR1 is SGHAT and CDR2 is FQDESV (reference sequence). As DNA, the CDR3 is TGTGCCAGCAGCTCTTCAGGGGGATCGGGGCACGGGGAGCTGTTTTTT. It is translated as CASSSSGGSGHGELFF.

This clonotype was recorded at least ten times. V is TRBV29-1 and J is TRBJ2-7; TRBD1 matches at 10 bases. The CDR3 is made up of 15 amino acids. The J segment lost 3 bases and the V segment lost 5 bases, leaving 10 bases of the junction unmatched. The germline V gene has CDR1 SQVTM and CDR2 ANQGSEA. The CDR3: CSVIPTGGNGYEQYF. In nucleotides, the CDR3 is TGCAGCGTTATCCCGACAGGGGGCAATGGCTACGAGCAGTACTTC.

The V call is TRBV11-3, the J call TRBJ1-5; D not resolved. From germline, CDR1 is SGHNT and CDR2 YENEEA. The CDR3 covers 14 residues. The V end lost 5 bases, the J end lost 3 bases, and 11 bases lay between the germline ends. The CDR3 region is CASSQDTDNQPQHF. CDR3 bases: TGTGCCAGCAGCCAAGATACAGACAATCAGCCCCAGCATTTT.

Comment on this clonotype: A read error may account for a junction end that differs from germline. V gene TRBV19 combines with J gene TRBJ1-1; TRBD1 is a possible D gene (6 bases). The germline V gene encodes CDR1 LNHDA and CDR2 SQIVND (reference sequence). The CDR3 has 14 residues. CDR3 protein: CASSVLQGNTEALF. The CDR3 nucleotides are TGTGCCAGCAGTGTGCTACAGGGCAACACTGAAGCTCTCTTT.

This clonotype was counted at least ten times. The chain joins TRBV6-2 or TRBV6-3 to TRBJ2-7; tentative D call: TRBD2 (5 bases). V lost 2 bases, J lost 10 bases, and 12 bases lay in between. The CDR3 contains 12 residues. The germline V gene has CDR1 MNHEY and CDR2 SVGEGT. CDR3 DNA sequence: TGTGCCAGCAGTTACGCGTTTCGGACTCAGTACTTC. Translation: CASSYAFRTQYF.

The chain recombines TRBV20-1 with TRBJ1-5; no definite D call. Looked up from germline, CDR1 is DFQATT and CDR2 is SNEGSKA (reference sequence). The CDR3 is 12 residues long. V was trimmed by 1 base and J by 4 bases, leaving 5 bases between them. This chain's CDR3 is CSARAQNQPQHF. The CDR3 bases are TGCAGTGCTAGAGCTCAGAATCAGCCCCAGCATTTT.

This clonotype was detected only a few times. This chain uses TRBV15 with TRBJ1-6; 9 bases align to TRBD1. This CDR3 has 16 amino acids. Germline V gene data show CDR1 as LNHNV and CDR2 as YYDKDF (reference sequence). V lost 3 bases to trimming and J lost 5 bases; unmatched junction nucleotides: 5. The CDR3 nucleotides are TGTGCCACCAGCAGGGGACAGGGTAACCATAATTCACCCCTCCACTTT. As protein: CATSRGQGNHNSPLHF.

This clonotype came up once. J is TRBJ2-1 and V is TRBV25-1; tentatively, D is TRBD1 or TRBD2 (5 bases each). V lost 11 bases to trimming and J lost 12 bases, with 17 bases between them. The CDR3 has 11 residues. Germline CDR1 is MGHDK and CDR2 is SYGVNS. The CDR3 loop is CAAVRGDGQFF. CDR3 DNA: TGTGCCGCCGTGAGGGGTGATGGGCAGTTCTTC.

The sample holds a few counts of this clonotype. Given a much more abundant clone one base away, this may be a read error. CDR3 protein: CASRVGREIEAFF. In nucleotides, the CDR3 is TGCGCCAGCCGAGTGGGGAGAGAGATTGAAGCTTTCTTT. The rearrangement joins TRBV10-2 to TRBJ1-1; D is ambiguous. This CDR3 is 13 amino acids long. The germline CDR1 and CDR2 sequences are WSHSY and SAAADI. V lost 8 bases, J lost 7 bases, and 17 bases lay in between.

In the case of this clonotype: A junction boundary mismatches the germline segment, possibly from a read error. The genes are TRBV2 and TRBJ2-1; possibly TRBD2 for D (5 bases). CDR1 and CDR2 from the germline V gene are SNHLY and FYNNEI. The CDR3 is 13 residues long. CDR3 residues: CASSWGDDNEQIF. Written as DNA, the CDR3 is TGTGCCAGCAGTTGGGGAGACGACAATGAGCAGATCTTC. The complete variable domain, with remaining parts taken from reference TRBV2 and TRBJ2-1, reads EPEVTQTPSHQVTQMGQEVILRCVPISNHLYFYWYRQILGQKVEFLVSFYNNEISEKSEIFDDQFSVERPDGSNFTLKIRSTKLEDSAMYFCASSWGDDNEQIFGPGTRLTVL.

This clonotype has at least ten counts. The chain combines TRBV6-5 with TRBJ2-7, with D unclear. The germline V gene encodes CDR1 MNHEY and CDR2 SVGAGI. With 8 bases removed from V and 3 bases from J, the gap between germline ends came to 2 bases. This CDR3 region has 9 residues. As DNA, the CDR3 is TGTGCCAGCGGCTACGAGCAGTACTTC. Translation: CASGYEQYF.